One and the same sample provided the 26 T cell receptor beta chains below, sequenced in a study of CXCR3-negative and CXCR3-positive naive CD8 T cells. UMI-labeled 5' RACE yielded the TRB cDNA libraries. TCRdb reprocessed the 5' RACE reads; each CDR3 protein has one entry and no DNA is given. The sample table sets out over 95,000 distinct CDR3 sequences. These receptors have no known antigen. Study-wide results and limits: TRB CDR3s were more hydrophobic in CXCR3-positive than in CXCR3-negative naive cells.

The source material was naive CXCR3+ CD8+ T cells from blood. Subset indicated: CD45RO-CCR7+CD27+CD95- naive CD8+ T cells expressing CXCR3 (TNR3+). The origin of the receptors is a human donor in good health. Some clones in this sample may be carry-over from other donors' samples.

This chain uses TRBV7-2 with TRBJ1-4. The CDR3 spans 13 residues. Germline V lookup: CDR1 SGHTA, CDR2 FQGNSA. Here the CDR3 reads CASSFSTNEKLFF.

The chain combines TRBV28 with TRBJ2-7; without DNA, the TCRdb call of TRBD2 cannot be checked. CDR3 length: 16 amino acids. The germline V gene encodes CDR1 MDHEN and CDR2 SYDVKM. The CDR3: CASSILTSGGSYEQYF.

The V call is TRBV4-2, the J call TRBJ2-5; TCRdb calls TRBD1, which cannot be checked without DNA. From germline, CDR1 is LGHNA and CDR2 YNFKEQ. The CDR3 runs 18 residues. CDR3 amino acids: CASSQDILAGARGETQYF.

The chain links TRBV25-1 to TRBJ2-7. In germline, CDR1 is MGHDK, CDR2 SYGVNS. There are 14 residues in the CDR3. This CDR3 is CASSEYYFTYEQYF.

The rearrangement links TRBV28 to TRBJ2-7. Germline CDR1 is MDHEN and CDR2 is SYDVKM. The CDR3 spans 16 residues. The chain's CDR3 is CASSSVLLSADYEQYF.

V is TRBV7-8 and J is TRBJ2-1; the TCRdb call, TRBD2, lacks DNA for checking. The CDR3 totals 15 residues. Per the germline V gene, CDR1 is SGHVS and CDR2 is FQNEAQ. The CDR3 loop reads CASSSGLASVNEQFF.

The chain uses TRBV7-9 and TRBJ2-3; absent DNA, TCRdb's TRBD2 call cannot be checked. The CDR3 loop spans 16 amino acids. Germline V CDR1 and CDR2: SEHNR, FQNEAQ (reference sequence). The CDR3 protein is CASSQRPGTGTDKQYF.

V and J are TRBV5-1 and TRBJ2-1; there is no DNA to check the TCRdb D call of TRBD2. The CDR3 spans 13 residues. The germline V gene encodes CDR1 SGHRS and CDR2 YFSETQ. CDR3 sequence: CASYALRRDEQFF. Supplemented by reference TRBV5-1 and TRBJ2-1, the full variable domain reads KAGVTQTPRYLIKTRGQQVTLSCSPISGHRSVSWYQQTPGQGLQFLFEYFSETQRNKGNFPGRFSGRQFSNSRSEMNVSTLELGDSALYLCASYALRRDEQFFGPGTRLTVL.

The chain recombines TRBV4-3 with TRBJ2-7; no DNA is available, so the TRBD1 call from TCRdb remains unchecked. CDR1 and CDR2 (germline): LGHNA, YSLEER. The CDR3 totals 14 residues. The CDR3 loop is CASSLRDRNYEQYF.

This CDR3 reads CSVETRGDYEQYF. The rearrangement joins TRBV29-1 to TRBJ2-7; TCRdb outputs TRBD2, but without DNA this stays unchecked. The CDR3 is 13 amino acids. Germline values: CDR1 SQVTM, CDR2 ANQGSEA.

This rearrangement joins TRBV29-1 to TRBJ2-1; the TCRdb D gene call, TRBD1, has no DNA to confirm it. The germline CDR1 and CDR2 sequences are SQVTM and ANQGSEA. This CDR3 is 12 amino acids long. Here the CDR3 reads CSDRQGYNEQFF.

The V call is TRBV29-1, the J call TRBJ2-1; the D call from TCRdb, TRBD2, cannot be confirmed without DNA. The CDR3 is 16 residues long. Germline assignment: CDR1 SQVTM and CDR2 ANQGSEA. The chain's CDR3 is CSVEAPQAGPYNEQFF.

This CDR3 reads CATSNKANTGELFF. The genes are TRBV15 and TRBJ2-2. The CDR3 totals 14 residues. From germline, CDR1 is LNHNV and CDR2 YYDKDF (reference sequence).

The gene calls are TRBV11-3 and TRBJ2-7; the D gene TCRdb calls, TRBD2, cannot be checked with no DNA. CDR3 length: 13 residues. Germline V CDR1 and CDR2: SGHNT, YENEEA. CDR3: CASSSRTAGEQYF.

The J gene is TRBJ2-5, the V gene TRBV28. Germline CDR1 and CDR2: MDHEN and SYDVKM. The CDR3 loop spans 16 amino acids. This CDR3 is CASSLRPRHHQETQYF. The full variable domain, completed using reference TRBV28 and TRBJ2-5, is DVKVTQSSRYLVKRTGEKVFLECVQDMDHENMFWYRQDPGLGLRLIYFSYDVKMKEKGDIPEGYSVSREKKERFSLILESASTNQTSMYLCASSLRPRHHQETQYFGPGTRLLVL.

The chain recombines TRBV4-3 with TRBJ1-2. This CDR3 has 14 amino acids. Germline CDR1 reads LGHNA; CDR2 reads YSLEER. The CDR3 reads CASSQDRAYYGYTF.

CDR3 region: CASSEGESTPGYTF. This rearrangement joins TRBV5-1 to TRBJ1-2; TCRdb's assignment of TRBD1 cannot be checked, as there is no DNA. Germline V CDR1 and CDR2: SGHRS, YFSETQ. This CDR3 region has 14 residues.

V usage is TRBV4-1 and J usage is TRBJ2-7; TCRdb's D call of TRBD2 is untestable without DNA. This CDR3 is built from 17 residues. Germline lookup yields CDR1 MGHRA and CDR2 YSYEKL. CDR3 region: CASSQDRTSGGYAEQYF.

V and J are TRBV7-2 and TRBJ2-1; the D gene TCRdb calls, TRBD1, cannot be checked with no DNA. Germline-derived CDR1 and CDR2 are SGHTA and FQGNSA. The CDR3 has 16 residues. CDR3 sequence reads: CASSLVPGGLHNEQFF.

The CDR3 reads CASSPGLAANEQFF. The chain joins TRBV7-9 to TRBJ2-1; TCRdb reports TRBD2, a call that lacks DNA to check it against. This CDR3 has 14 residues. Germline CDR1 is SEHNR and CDR2 is FQNEAQ (reference sequence).

The chain uses TRBV4-1 and TRBJ2-7; TCRdb calls TRBD1, which cannot be checked without DNA. The CDR3 runs 16 residues. Germline V gene sequence: CDR1 MGHRA, CDR2 YSYEKL. This chain's CDR3 is CASSQDPTGYSYEQYF.

This rearrangement joins TRBV30 to TRBJ2-7; absent DNA, TCRdb's TRBD1 call cannot be checked. This CDR3 is 12 amino acids long. CDR1 and CDR2 (germline): GTSNPN, SVGIG (reference sequence). CDR3 in amino acids: CAWSGGQYEQYF.

V gene TRBV19 combines with J gene TRBJ1-1. CDR3 size: 13 residues. The germline V gene has CDR1 LNHDA and CDR2 SQIVND (reference sequence). CDR3: CASTSRMNTEAFF. The full variable domain, its missing parts supplied by reference TRBV19 and TRBJ1-1, is DGGITQSPKYLFRKEGQNVTLSCEQNLNHDAMYWYRQDPGQGLRLIYYSQIVNDFQKGDIAEGYSVSREKKESFPLTVTSAQKNPTAFYLCASTSRMNTEAFFGQGTRLTVV.

The chain recombines TRBV3-1 with TRBJ2-1; TCRdb picks TRBD1, but there is no DNA to check that call. Germline V gene lookup returns CDR1 LGHDT and CDR2 YNNKEL (reference sequence). The CDR3 runs 16 residues. The CDR3 spells CASSQGRGPSYNEQFF.

The rearrangement links TRBV28 to TRBJ2-1; TCRdb lists TRBD2, though no DNA is available to test this call. This CDR3 is built from 14 residues. The germline V gene encodes CDR1 MDHEN and CDR2 SYDVKM. This chain's CDR3 is CASRDSGRFDEQFF.

This sequence joins TRBV29-1 and TRBJ2-4; the TCRdb call, TRBD2, lacks DNA for checking. The CDR3 has 17 residues. The V gene's germline CDR1 is SQVTM and CDR2 ANQGSEA. This CDR3 is CSVILPPRLAGSSIQYF. Full variable domain (missing parts from reference TRBV29-1 and TRBJ2-4): SAVISQKPSRDICQRGTSLTIQCQVDSQVTMMFWYRQQPGQSLTLIATANQGSEATYESGFVIDKFPISRPNLTFSTLTVSNMSPEDSSIYLCSVILPPRLAGSSIQYFGAGTRLSVL.